The sequence of this T cell receptor beta chain was determined in a study of response to subunit inactivated influenza vaccine. This clonotype turned up a few times. TCRdb reanalysed the RT-PCR reads using MiXCR and keeps one entry per CDR3 protein. The sample has about 800,000 distinct CDR3 sequences; roughly 20% are singletons. V shed 6 bases, J shed 2 bases, and the junction held 7 bases outside the gene matches. The CDR3 runs to 15 residues. Germline CDR1 reads SQVTM; CDR2 reads ANQGSEA. The input for sequencing was PBMCs from blood, taken 5 days after vaccination. The chain employs TRBV29-1 and TRBJ2-3; 11 bases are a match to TRBD2. The receptor was isolated from a middle-aged man who received an inactivated influenza vaccine. The CDR3 DNA is TGCAGCGTCTCCCGGACTAGCGGGTACACAGATACGCAGTATTTT. This codes for CSVSRTSGYTDTQYF.